What follows are 25 T cell receptor beta chains derived from one specimen sequenced in a study of T-cell memory formation after mild COVID-19. MiXCR, applied by TCRdb to the 5' RACE reads, yields one record per CDR3 protein. The repertoire has 350,000 to 500,000 distinct CDR3 sequences, roughly 20% of them found once; the top ten carry 7.5% to 10%. Specimen: PBMCs or a T cell subset sorted from them (not recorded which). The receptors shown here come from an adult woman who had mild COVID-19 (a few samples of this study predate the infection). Cell type and time point are not known.

This chain connects TRBV4-1 to TRBJ2-5; TRBD2 matches 7 bases. Germline trimming cut 4 bases from V and 5 bases from J; bases unmatched to any gene: 10. The CDR3 runs to 15 residues. Germline V gene lookup returns CDR1 MGHRA and CDR2 YSYEKL. The CDR3 loop is CASSPGEAGRETQYF. CDR3 nucleotide sequence: TGCGCCAGCAGCCCCGGGGAAGCGGGAAGGGAGACCCAGTACTTC.

V gene TRBV7-9 combines with J gene TRBJ2-5; TRBD2 matches at 8 bases. This CDR3 spans 14 amino acids. In germline, CDR1 is SEHNR, CDR2 FQNEAQ (reference sequence). The ends lost 2 bases at V and 6 bases at J; junction bases unmatched: 5. CDR3 coding DNA: TGTGCCAGCAGCTTACGGGGGGGCCGGCAGACCCAGTACTTC. Protein: CASSLRGGRQTQYF.

This clonotype appeared a few times. The J gene is TRBJ1-2, the V gene TRBV12-3 or TRBV12-4; no clear D gene. This CDR3 spans 13 amino acids. V lost 3 bases and J 8 bases, leaving 13 bases between the germline ends. The CDR3 protein is CASSLRVTNGYTF. CDR3 DNA sequence: TGTGCCAGCAGTTTGAGGGTTACCAACGGCTACACCTTC.

The chain uses TRBV10-3 and TRBJ2-7, with 11 nucleotides matching TRBD2. The germline V gene has CDR1 ENHRY and CDR2 SYGVKD. The V gene end was trimmed by 9 bases and the J gene end by 2 bases; junction bases not matched to a gene: 9. This CDR3 spans 15 amino acids. The CDR3: CAITSGTSGTYEQYF. The CDR3 nucleotides are TGTGCCATAACCTCCGGGACTAGCGGTACCTACGAGCAGTACTTC.

This clonotype was found a few times. The chain's CDR3 is CASSPTSGRLHEQFF. CDR3 DNA sequence: TGTGCCAGCAGCCCCACTAGCGGGAGGCTTCATGAGCAGTTCTTC. The gene calls are TRBV7-9 and TRBJ2-1; 12 nucleotides align to TRBD2. Germline CDR1 SEHNR, CDR2 FQNEAQ (reference sequence). V gave up 5 bases and J gave up 8 bases; unmatched junction bases: 7. CDR3 length: 15 residues.

This clonotype has more than one count but fewer than ten. V usage is TRBV6-5 and J usage is TRBJ2-4, with TRBD2 matching 12 bases. The CDR3 is 18 residues long. J lost 0 bases, V lost 5 bases, and 8 bases had no gene match. Germline CDR1 and CDR2: MNHEY and SVGAGI. The CDR3 is CASSTLAGGNLAKNIQYF. CDR3 bases: TGTGCCAGCAGTACACTAGCGGGGGGAAACTTAGCCAAAAACATTCAGTACTTC.

The rearrangement uses TRBV20-1 and TRBJ2-7; D might be TRBD2 (6 bases). Germline V gives CDR1 DFQATT, CDR2 SNEGSKA (reference sequence). Deletions cut 6 bases from V and 3 bases from J, with 21 bases between. The length of the CDR3 is 15 residues. Here the CDR3 reads CSAEDQTSRDYEQYF. CDR3 DNA: TGCAGTGCCGAAGACCAAACGTCGCGGGACTACGAGCAGTACTTC.

The chain combines TRBV6-5 with TRBJ1-2; maybe TRBD1 (5 bases). CDR3 length: 12 residues. Germline CDR1 MNHEY, CDR2 SVGAGI. V gave up 7 bases and J gave up 7 bases, with 13 bases separating them. The CDR3 region has the DNA TGTGCCAGCACTTCCGAGGGGTCTGGCTACACCTTC. It yields the protein CASTSEGSGYTF.

The J gene is TRBJ2-6, the V gene TRBV7-2; 11 nucleotides line up with TRBD1. The CDR3 spans 17 residues. V lost 4 bases to trimming and J lost 2 bases; unmatched junction nucleotides: 4. CDR1 and CDR2 from the germline V gene are SGHTA and FQGNSA. The CDR3, as DNA: TGTGCCAGCAGCTCCCGGACAGGGGGCGCTGGGGCCAACGTCCTGACTTTC. The encoded protein is CASSSRTGGAGANVLTF.

This clonotype came up a few times. The genes are TRBV27 and TRBJ2-2, with unresolved D. Per the germline V gene, CDR1 is MNHEY and CDR2 is SMNVEV (reference sequence). Deletions cut 6 bases from V and 3 bases from J, with 11 bases between. The CDR3 spans 14 residues. This chain's CDR3 is CASSTTWDTGELFF. The CDR3 DNA reads TGTGCCAGCAGCACAACTTGGGACACCGGGGAGCTGTTTTTT.

This clonotype has just a few counts. The rearrangement joins TRBV3-1 to TRBJ2-1; 14 bases align to TRBD2. The V segment lost 2 bases and the J segment 3 bases; nucleotides outside the gene matches: 9. This CDR3 has 19 residues. Per germline, CDR1 LGHDT and CDR2 YNNKEL (reference sequence). CDR3 region: CASSQSPGLAGAIYNEQFF. As DNA, the CDR3 is TGTGCCAGCAGCCAAAGTCCGGGACTAGCGGGGGCAATCTACAATGAGCAGTTCTTC.

The chain joins TRBV24-1 to TRBJ2-2; TRBD1 is a possible D gene (5 bases). The CDR3 is 15 amino acids. Trimming cost V 6 bases and J 4 bases, with 14 bases left between them. Germline CDR1 reads KGHDR; CDR2 reads SFDVKD. CDR3 sequence: CATSNRKGPTGELFF. CDR3 coding DNA: TGTGCCACCAGTAATAGGAAGGGGCCCACCGGGGAGCTGTTTTTT.

This chain connects TRBV3-1 to TRBJ1-5; D is possibly TRBD1 (6 bases). The V gene lost 4 bases and the J gene lost 0 bases, with 10 bases spanning the gap. CDR3 length equals 15 residues. The germline CDR1 and CDR2 sequences are LGHDT and YNNKEL (reference sequence). Here the CDR3 DNA reads TGTGCCAGCAGCCGGGACATTAATAGCAATCAGCCCCAGCATTTT. As protein: CASSRDINSNQPQHF.

This clonotype was recorded a few times. The CDR3 protein is CASRTLPRADAGYTF. CDR3 coding DNA: TGCGCCAGCAGAACCCTCCCCCGGGCCGATGCTGGCTACACCTTC. The rearrangement joins TRBV5-1 to TRBJ1-2; D gene uncertain. The CDR3 is 15 residues long. V gave up 5 bases and J gave up 7 bases, with 21 bases separating them. Germline lookup yields CDR1 SGHRS and CDR2 YFSETQ.

This clonotype was seen a single time. The rearrangement joins TRBV15 to TRBJ1-5; D gene ambiguous. The CDR3 sequence is 15 residues long. Germline values: CDR1 LNHNV, CDR2 YYDKDF (reference sequence). Trimming took off 0 bases at V and 5 bases at J, with 11 bases between the two ends. CDR3 bases: TGTGCCACCAGCAGAGATTTGGGGTATTATCAGCCCCAGCATTTT. It encodes CATSRDLGYYQPQHF.

This rearrangement joins TRBV18 to TRBJ1-1; maybe TRBD1 (5 bases). The V and J ends lost 3 bases and 2 bases respectively, with 13 bases between them. Germline V gene sequence: CDR1 KGHSH, CDR2 LQKENI. This CDR3 has 15 amino acids. The CDR3 region is CASSPLDSPNTEAFF. CDR3 coding DNA: TGTGCCAGCTCACCCCTAGACAGCCCCAACACTGAAGCTTTCTTT. Full variable domain (remainder filled in from reference TRBV18 and TRBJ1-1): NAGVMQNPRHLVRRRGQEARLRCSPMKGHSHVYWYRQLPEEGLKFMVYLQKENIIDESGMPKERFSAEFPKEGPSILRIQQVVRGDSAAYFCASSPLDSPNTEAFFGQGTRLTVV.

The genes are TRBV7-2 and TRBJ2-7, with 10 positions matching TRBD2. The V and J ends lost 4 bases and 1 base, in that order; junction bases with no gene match: 7. In germline, CDR1 is SGHTA, CDR2 FQGNSA. The CDR3 spans 16 residues. The CDR3 bases are TGTGCCAGCAGCTCGCACCTTAGCGGGAGGTCCTACGAGCAGTACTTC. Its protein product is CASSSHLSGRSYEQYF.

The rearrangement links TRBV6-2 or TRBV6-3 to TRBJ2-3, with D possibly being TRBD2 (5 bases). This CDR3 spans 15 amino acids. Trimming stripped 6 bases from V and 0 bases from J, with 13 bases between. Looked up from germline, CDR1 is MNHEY and CDR2 is SVGEGT. In DNA, the CDR3 is TGTGCCAGCAGCCGTAGGACTGGAAGCACAGATACGCAGTATTTT. This gives the protein CASSRRTGSTDTQYF.

This chain links TRBV6-2 or TRBV6-3 with TRBJ2-2; 9 bases align to TRBD2. Germline V gives CDR1 MNHEY, CDR2 SVGEGT. This CDR3 is built from 15 residues. The V and J ends lost 5 bases and 1 base, in that order; junction bases with no gene match: 2. The CDR3 DNA reads as TGTGCCAGCAGTATAGCGGGGGAGAACACCGGGGAGCTGTTTTTT. Protein sequence: CASSIAGENTGELFF.

This clonotype was counted only a few times. This sequence joins TRBV20-1 and TRBJ2-3; 14 bases are shared with TRBD2. Germline V gene sequence: CDR1 DFQATT, CDR2 SNEGSKA (reference sequence). This CDR3 is built from 16 residues. J lost 2 bases, V lost 7 bases, and 8 bases had no gene match. The CDR3 DNA sequence: TGCAGTGGGAAAGGGACTAGCGGGGGATACACAGATACGCAGTATTTT. Translating gives CSGKGTSGGYTDTQYF.

J is TRBJ2-3 and V is TRBV20-1; D might be TRBD2 (6 bases). The V gene lost 0 bases and the J gene lost 1 base, with 14 bases spanning the gap. The CDR3 length is 16 residues. Germline V lookup: CDR1 DFQATT, CDR2 SNEGSKA (reference sequence). Here the CDR3 DNA reads TGCAGTGCTAGAGATGTGTACGCTAGCGGCACAGATACGCAGTATTTT. This gives the protein CSARDVYASGTDTQYF.

The chain recombines TRBV7-3 with TRBJ2-1, with 12 positions matching TRBD2. The CDR3 has 15 amino acids. CDR1 is SGHTA and CDR2 is FQGTGA in the germline V gene. V was clipped by 5 bases and J by 8 bases; unmatched bases: 7. The CDR3 bases are TGTGCCAGCAGCCCTCGACTAGCGGGAGCAGATGAGCAGTTCTTC. Its protein is CASSPRLAGADEQFF.

The table lists this clonotype with a few counts. The chain combines TRBV7-6 with TRBJ2-1, with D possibly matching TRBD1 (7 bases). Trimming cost V 4 bases and J 9 bases, with 22 bases left between them. Germline V gene sequence: CDR1 SGHVS, CDR2 FNYEAQ. The CDR3 is made up of 16 amino acids. CDR3 region: CASSSSVFRGISEQFF. The CDR3 region has the DNA TGTGCCAGCAGCTCTAGCGTGTTCAGGGGGATTAGTGAGCAGTTCTTC.

This chain connects TRBV20-1 to TRBJ2-1; D gene ambiguous. The CDR3 sequence is 12 residues long. CDR1 is DFQATT, CDR2 SNEGSKA, per germline (reference sequence). The V end was cut by 0 bases, the J end by 8 bases, with 8 bases between. CDR3 amino acids: CSARDLGYEQFF. CDR3 in DNA: TGCAGTGCTAGAGATTTAGGGTATGAGCAGTTCTTC.

The chain links TRBV20-1 to TRBJ2-5, with 11 bases identical to TRBD2. The J segment lost 2 bases and the V segment lost 5 bases, leaving 4 bases of the junction unmatched. Germline V gene data show CDR1 as DFQATT and CDR2 as SNEGSKA (reference sequence). The CDR3 loop spans 14 amino acids. The chain's CDR3 is CSAPSGGNQETQYF. CDR3 sequence (DNA): TGCAGTGCTCCTAGCGGGGGGAATCAAGAGACCCAGTACTTC.